The 24 T cell receptor beta chains below were found in one sample sequenced in a study of human T cells and chemical hapten exposure (dated by TCRdb to the early 2020s). Libraries were made using RACE. TCRdb shows the sequencer as NextSeq 500. The raw public reads went through TCRdb reprocessing: fastp at Q25, MiXCR clone calling, in-frame beta chains kept. Here each entry gathers all rows of one CDR3 protein and keeps the most common genes and DNA. This sample comprises a few hundred thousand distinct CDR3 sequences, about 6% of them detected only once. Of the sample, more than 5.5% is held by the ten largest clones. The time point label on this specimen signifies: patch test 2, 6 weeks after DPC sensitization. The treatment or condition label corresponds to: therapeutic diphenylcyclopropenone sensitization with weekly scalp DPC. The specimen was whole blood, collected in connection with sensitization to the hapten diphenylcyclopropenone (DPC). All receptors come from a woman aged 18-29 years with alopecia areata. Some clones in this sample may be carry-over from other donors' samples.

This chain links TRBV29-1 with TRBJ2-3; 9 positions match TRBD1. The CDR3 is made up of 16 amino acids. V lost 6 bases, J lost 1 base, and 11 bases stayed unmatched. Germline CDR1 reads SQVTM; CDR2 reads ANQGSEA. As DNA, the CDR3 is TGCAGCGTGGAGCTTACAGGGGGCCTGGGCACAGATACGCAGTATTTT. Translated: CSVELTGGLGTDTQYF.

This clonotype was seen only a few times. The chain employs TRBV19 and TRBJ2-7; 7 bases line up with TRBD2. The J segment lost 2 bases and the V segment lost 10 bases, leaving 11 bases of the junction unmatched. This CDR3 has 14 amino acids. The germline V gene encodes CDR1 LNHDA and CDR2 SQIVND (reference sequence). The CDR3 loop is CATSHRGDTYEQYF. In nucleotides, the CDR3 is TGTGCCACCTCCCACCGGGGGGATACCTACGAGCAGTACTTC.

This clonotype was counted only a few times. The CDR3 DNA reads TGCAGCGTAACAGGGAACACTGAAGCTTTCTTT. The encoded protein is CSVTGNTEAFF. V usage is TRBV29-1 and J usage is TRBJ1-1; D might be TRBD1 (5 bases). Trimming stripped 6 bases from V and 1 base from J, with 6 bases between. The CDR3 is 11 residues long. Germline CDR1 reads SQVTM; CDR2 reads ANQGSEA.

This clonotype was counted between two and nine times. The chain recombines TRBV10-3 with TRBJ2-7; 8 bases line up with TRBD1. Germline CDR1 and CDR2: ENHRY and SYGVKD. Trimming removed 3 bases from V and 4 bases from J; junction bases left unmatched: 5. The CDR3 extends over 14 amino acids. The CDR3 coding sequence is TGTGCCATCAGTGAAGGGACAGGAGTGTACGAGCAGTACTTC. Its protein is CAISEGTGVYEQYF.

Many counts were recorded for this clonotype. CDR3 sequence reads: CASSDGQGAQEKLFF. CDR3 bases: TGTGCCAGCAGTGATGGCCAGGGGGCGCAGGAAAAACTGTTTTTT. The chain is built from TRBV2 and TRBJ1-4, with 8 bases that match TRBD1. The CDR3 is made up of 15 amino acids. The germline V gene encodes CDR1 SNHLY and CDR2 FYNNEI. The trim removed 3 bases at V and 8 bases at J, leaving 8 bases unmatched.

The chain has TRBV6-5 and TRBJ1-1, with 7 positions matching TRBD1. Trimming removed 7 bases from V and 1 base from J; junction bases left unmatched: 6. CDR1 and CDR2 from the germline V gene are MNHEY and SVGAGI. CDR3 length: 14 amino acids. In nucleotides, the CDR3 is TGTGCCAGCACCCCAGGGGGGGGGAACACTGAAGCTTTCTTT. Its protein product is CASTPGGGNTEAFF.

The V gene is TRBV6-5, the J gene TRBJ1-3; D unclear. CDR1 and CDR2 from the germline V gene are MNHEY and SVGAGI. Trimming stripped 6 bases from V and 0 bases from J, with 12 bases between. This CDR3 comprises 15 residues. CDR3 sequence (DNA): TGTGCCAGCAGATTAGACTGGAACTCTGGAAACACCATATATTTT. Protein sequence: CASRLDWNSGNTIYF.

This clonotype has more than one count but fewer than ten. The rearrangement uses TRBV2 and TRBJ2-1; 7 nucleotides agree with TRBD2. The CDR3 runs 15 residues. Per germline, CDR1 SNHLY and CDR2 FYNNEI. V gave up 5 bases and J gave up 7 bases; unmatched junction bases: 11. The chain's CDR3 is CASSPRLAQANEQFF. The CDR3 DNA reads TGTGCCAGCAGTCCACGACTAGCTCAGGCAAATGAGCAGTTCTTC.

The chain joins TRBV12-3 or TRBV12-4 to TRBJ2-3, with D possibly TRBD2 on 5 matching bases. V was cut by 3 bases and J by 2 bases, with 15 bases left in between. This CDR3 region has 16 residues. For the CDR3, the DNA is TGTGCCAGCAGTTTTACTGGCGGGTCCGACACAGATACGCAGTATTTT. It translates to CASSFTGGSDTDTQYF.

The sample holds many counts of this clonotype. This chain joins TRBV2 and TRBJ1-1, with 9 nucleotides matching TRBD1. CDR3 length: 14 amino acids. J gave up 3 bases and V 8 bases, and 7 bases lay outside the gene matches. CDR1 SNHLY and CDR2 FYNNEI come from the germline V gene. CDR3 loop: CASYMRDRDTEAFF. CDR3 nucleotides: TGTGCCAGCTACATGAGGGACAGGGACACTGAAGCTTTCTTT. The full variable domain, with the rest looked up from reference TRBV2 and TRBJ1-1, is EPEVTQTPSHQVTQMGQEVILRCVPISNHLYFYWYRQILGQKVEFLVSFYNNEISEKSEIFDDQFSVERPDGSNFTLKIRSTKLEDSAMYFCASYMRDRDTEAFFGQGTRLTVV.

The chain carries TRBV5-1 and TRBJ2-2; D not resolved. V lost 5 bases to trimming and J lost 1 base, with 9 bases between them. The CDR3 is made up of 14 amino acids. Germline CDR1 SGHRS, CDR2 YFSETQ. The CDR3 spells CASRPGRNTGELFF. The DNA for the CDR3 is TGCGCCAGCAGGCCCGGACGGAACACCGGGGAGCTGTTTTTT. The variable domain in full, completed from reference TRBV5-1 and TRBJ2-2, reads KAGVTQTPRYLIKTRGQQVTLSCSPISGHRSVSWYQQTPGQGLQFLFEYFSETQRNKGNFPGRFSGRQFSNSRSEMNVSTLELGDSALYLCASRPGRNTGELFFGEGSRLTVL.

This clonotype was counted only a few times. This chain connects TRBV6-5 to TRBJ2-3; 7 bases fit TRBD1. Unmatched junction bases numbered 11, after V lost 5 bases and J lost 6 bases. Germline V gene sequence: CDR1 MNHEY, CDR2 SVGAGI. This CDR3 region has 15 residues. CDR3 sequence reads: CASSRMTGPGDTQYF. CDR3 DNA: TGTGCCAGCAGTCGCATGACAGGGCCTGGGGATACGCAGTATTTT.

This clonotype came up a few times. The germline gene is not matched at one end of the junction; a read error may be the cause. This rearrangement joins TRBV7-7 to TRBJ2-2; 7 positions match TRBD1. Germline assignment: CDR1 SSHAT and CDR2 FNYEAQ (reference sequence). The CDR3 runs to 14 residues. CDR3 DNA sequence: TGTGCTAGCAGCTCGGGGACAGCATCCGGGGAGCTGTTTTTT. It translates to CASSSGTASGELFF.

The chain recombines TRBV27 with TRBJ2-7; D call uncertain. This CDR3 has 14 residues. Germline V gene lookup returns CDR1 MNHEY and CDR2 SMNVEV (reference sequence). The V gene lost 2 bases and the J gene lost 4 bases, with 12 bases spanning the gap. CDR3 bases: TGTGCCAGCAGTTTAGGGGTCAGCTTGTACGAGCAGTACTTC. Protein product: CASSLGVSLYEQYF.

Only a few counts were recorded for this clonotype. The rearrangement joins TRBV7-3 to TRBJ1-6; the D is unclear. With 5 bases removed from V and 8 bases from J, the gap between germline ends came to 16 bases. The germline CDR1 and CDR2 sequences are SGHTA and FQGTGA. The CDR3 loop spans 15 amino acids. For the CDR3, the DNA is TGTGCCAGCAGCCTCTTGGGCCTAGGACATTCACCCCTCCACTTT. It encodes CASSLLGLGHSPLHF.

The chain links TRBV5-6 to TRBJ2-1; 8 positions match TRBD2. Germline V gene data show CDR1 as SGHDT and CDR2 as YYEEEE. The ends lost 0 bases at V and 8 bases at J; junction bases unmatched: 1. The CDR3 is 13 amino acids. The CDR3 DNA is TGTGCCAGCAGCTTGGCGACTAGCGATGAGCAGTTCTTC. Amino acid sequence: CASSLATSDEQFF.

Comments on this clonotype: The junction departs from the called germline gene at one end, perhaps through a read error. The chain has TRBV4-3 and TRBJ1-4; D unclear. CDR1 and CDR2 (germline): LGHNA, YSLEER. This CDR3 is built from 16 residues. For the CDR3, the DNA is TGCGCCGGCAGCCAAGATCGCGGGTTTATTAATGAAAAACTGTTTTTT. Amino acids: CAGSQDRGFINEKLFF.

There are many counts of this clonotype. The chain recombines TRBV7-9 with TRBJ1-5; D gene unclear. Germline CDR1 reads SEHNR; CDR2 reads FQNEAQ (reference sequence). Trimming stripped 4 bases from V and 3 bases from J, with 4 bases between. CDR3 size: 12 residues. The CDR3 region has the DNA TGTGCCAGCAGCTCAGACAATCAGCCCCAGCATTTT. Translated: CASSSDNQPQHF.

This clonotype showed up just a few times. CDR3 sequence (DNA): TGTGCCAGTAGTTTACAGCTTTATAGCAATCAGCCCCAGCATTTT. This encodes CASSLQLYSNQPQHF. The genes are TRBV19 and TRBJ1-5, with D uncertain. Germline CDR1 and CDR2: LNHDA and SQIVND (reference sequence). The CDR3 loop spans 15 amino acids. The V gene lost 5 bases and the J gene lost 0 bases, with 11 bases spanning the gap.

This clonotype has a count of ten or more. The chain employs TRBV6-1 and TRBJ2-7; TRBD1 agrees at 9 bases. Germline assignment: CDR1 MNHNS and CDR2 SASEGT. The CDR3 extends over 13 amino acids. V shed 6 bases, J shed 7 bases, and the junction held 7 bases outside the gene matches. CDR3 region: CASREQGAEEQYF. The CDR3 nucleotides read TGTGCCAGCAGAGAACAGGGGGCGGAAGAGCAGTACTTC.

Here the CDR3 reads CASSPLWTGPANTGELFF. The CDR3 region has the DNA TGTGCCAGCAGTCCGCTCTGGACAGGTCCCGCGAACACCGGGGAGCTGTTTTTT. The chain links TRBV27 to TRBJ2-2; 7 nucleotides agree with TRBD1. V shed 5 bases, J shed 0 bases, and the junction held 12 bases outside the gene matches. CDR3 length: 18 residues. The germline V gene encodes CDR1 MNHEY and CDR2 SMNVEV (reference sequence).

The rearrangement uses TRBV28 and TRBJ1-2; 7 bases fit TRBD1. From germline, CDR1 is MDHEN and CDR2 SYDVKM. Trimming took 3 bases from V and 8 from J; bases not matched to a gene: 0. The CDR3 has 11 amino acids. The CDR3 reads CASSLTGGYTF. CDR3 DNA: TGTGCCAGCAGTTTGACAGGGGGCTACACCTTC.

This chain joins TRBV4-2 and TRBJ1-5; D is possibly TRBD1 (6 bases). The CDR3 loop spans 15 amino acids. From germline, CDR1 is LGHNA and CDR2 YNFKEQ. V dropped 4 bases and J dropped 5 bases, with 15 bases sitting between them. The CDR3 coding sequence is TGTGCCAGCAGCCTGGAGGGGGTAGGAGATCAGCCCCAGCATTTT. Amino acids: CASSLEGVGDQPQHF.

With regard to this clonotype: This may arise from a read error, as a much more abundant clone is one base away. J is TRBJ1-4 and V is TRBV6-1, with 7 bases fitting TRBD1. Germline CDR1 MNHNS, CDR2 SASEGT. There are 14 residues in the CDR3. In nucleotides, the CDR3 is TGTGGCAGCAGTGTCTCCGACAGGGATGAAAAACTGTTTTTT. Translation: CGSSVSDRDEKLFF.